This paragraph covers one T cell receptor (beta chain) sequence. At one of its ends the junction is not consistent with the germline gene, which may arise from a read error. This sample is drawn from a study of OX40 agonist ivuxolimab in advanced cancers. Assay used: immunoSEQ multiplex PCR; TCRdb lists only in-frame clones, some missing. The table has some 50,000 clones, about 90% seen once. The CDR3 contains 13 residues. Per germline, CDR1 MNHEY and CDR2 SMNVEV (reference sequence). The clonotype originates from an adult with an advanced solid tumor such as melanoma, head and neck, liver or kidney cancer. The specimen comprised CD4+ or CD8+ T cells sorted from blood, sampled in a trial of the OX40 agonist ivuxolimab. The V gene is TRBV27, the J gene TRBJ2-7, with D unclear. CDR3 region: CASSFRAAMPLDF. The CDR3 coding sequence is TGTGCCAGCAGTTTTCGGGCCGCTATGCCCCTGGACTTC.